Below, one T cell receptor (beta chain) is given with its context. The sample comes from a study of memory CD4+ T cells and cytomegalovirus serostatus. Overall study: Donors were healthy Belgian adults, 9 CMV seropositive and 20 to 30 seronegative.

Original methodology: After removing out-of-frame reads, under 2.5 million distinct TCRbeta sequences remained. Only in-frame clones appear in the TCRdb table, and some are missing; sequencing was by immunoSEQ multiplex PCR. V, J and clone size are taken as reported in that table, and D and trimming were inferred from the DNA itself. The sample records around 60,000 clones, roughly 84% being singletons. Single viable CD3+CD4+CD8-CD45RO+ cells were sorted as the memory CD4+ T cells. Donors' CMV status reflects serum IgG against pp150, pp28, p38, p52. CD4+ T cells were isolated by positive magnetic selection. The TCR originated in an adult in good health and CMV-seronegative. Some clones in this sample may be carry-over from other donors' samples. The sample taken for sequencing was memory CD4+ T cells from blood.

CDR3 sequence (DNA): TGTGCCACCGGGACAGGATCAACTAATGAAAAACTGTTTTTT. It is translated as CATGTGSTNEKLFF. The chain recombines TRBV6-1 with TRBJ1-4, with 8 nucleotides matching TRBD1. V lost 10 bases, J lost 0 bases, and 4 bases stayed unmatched. This CDR3 is built from 14 residues. Germline CDR1 MNHNS, CDR2 SASEGT.